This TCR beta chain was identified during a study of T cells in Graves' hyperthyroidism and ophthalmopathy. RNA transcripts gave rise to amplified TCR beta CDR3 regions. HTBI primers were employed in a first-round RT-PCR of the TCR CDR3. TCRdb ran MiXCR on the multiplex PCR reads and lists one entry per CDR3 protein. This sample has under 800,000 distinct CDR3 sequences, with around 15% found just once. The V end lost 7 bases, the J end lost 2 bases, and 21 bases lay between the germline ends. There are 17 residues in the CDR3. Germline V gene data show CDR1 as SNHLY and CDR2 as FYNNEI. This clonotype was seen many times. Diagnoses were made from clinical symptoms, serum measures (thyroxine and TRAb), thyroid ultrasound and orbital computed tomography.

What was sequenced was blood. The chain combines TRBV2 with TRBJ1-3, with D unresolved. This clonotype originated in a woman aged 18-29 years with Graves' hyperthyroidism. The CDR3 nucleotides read TGTGCCAGCATAGAGGTCCCGGATAGGACTGCTGGAAACACCATATATTTT. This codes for CASIEVPDRTAGNTIYF.